This passage covers 14 T cell receptor beta chains from one sample sequenced in a study of technical replicates of blood from a few donors. The data were produced by immunoSEQ multiplex PCR, yet TCRdb's version contains in-frame clones alone and is incomplete. The sample holds fewer than 80,000 clones, roughly 85% seen once. Material for sequencing was PBMCs. The source is a human donor in good health. Some clones in this sample may be carry-over from other donors' samples.

V gene TRBV14 combines with J gene TRBJ2-3; D might be TRBD2 (5 bases). The germline gives CDR1 SGHDN, CDR2 FVKESK. There are 15 residues in the CDR3. V was trimmed by 0 bases and J by 2 bases, leaving 9 bases between them. The CDR3 sequence is CASSQDDYYTDTQYF. CDR3 coding DNA: TGTGCCAGCAGCCAAGATGACTACTACACAGATACGCAGTATTTT.

V is TRBV19 and J is TRBJ2-3, with D perhaps matching TRBD2 (6 bases). The V end lost 3 bases, the J end lost 1 base, and 11 bases lay between the germline ends. Germline CDR1 LNHDA, CDR2 SQIVND (reference sequence). This CDR3 spans 15 amino acids. The DNA for the CDR3 is TGTGCCAGTAGTATCGGTAGCGGACGCACAGATACGCAGTATTTT. It translates to CASSIGSGRTDTQYF.

The genes are TRBV19 and TRBJ2-2; D possibly corresponds to TRBD2 (5 bases). From germline, CDR1 is LNHDA and CDR2 SQIVND (reference sequence). This CDR3 region has 16 residues. Trimming removed 5 bases at V and 0 bases at J, with 13 bases between. Here the CDR3 reads CASSPRTAANTGELFF. The CDR3 DNA reads TGTGCCAGTAGTCCCCGGACTGCAGCGAACACCGGGGAGCTGTTTTTT.

The chain links TRBV7-6 to TRBJ2-2; 9 bases line up with TRBD1. This CDR3 spans 16 amino acids. From germline, CDR1 is SGHVS and CDR2 FNYEAQ. J lost 1 base, V lost 5 bases, and 5 bases had no gene match. The DNA for the CDR3 is TGTGCCAGCAGCAGCCGGACAGGGGAGAACACCGGGGAGCTGTTTTTT. Protein product: CASSSRTGENTGELFF. Using reference TRBV7-6 and TRBJ2-2 for the parts outside the CDR3, the full variable domain is GAGVSQSPRYKVTKRGQDVALRCDPISGHVSLYWYRQALGQGPEFLTYFNYEAQQDKSGLPNDRFSAERPEGSISTLTIQRTEQRDSAMYRCASSSRTGENTGELFFGEGSRLTVL.

The gene calls are TRBV5-1 and TRBJ1-1; D not certain. The CDR3 runs to 15 residues. The V and J ends lost 2 bases and 3 bases respectively, with 14 bases between them. Germline V gene lookup returns CDR1 SGHRS and CDR2 YFSETQ. In DNA, the CDR3 is TGCGCCAGCAGCTTACAGCCCAGGAGGGACACTGAAGCTTTCTTT. It yields the protein CASSLQPRRDTEAFF.

This chain links TRBV6-4 with TRBJ2-2; the D gene is possibly TRBD1 (6 bases). V lost 6 bases and J lost 1, with 12 bases in between. Per germline, CDR1 MRHNA and CDR2 SNTAGT. The CDR3 has 15 amino acids. Here the CDR3 reads CASSPAGENTGELFF. The CDR3 nucleotides are TGTGCCAGCAGCCCCGCAGGGGAGAACACCGGGGAGCTGTTTTTT.

This clone was detected a few times. V and J are TRBV4-2 and TRBJ2-3, with a weak D call TRBD2 (5 bases). The length of the CDR3 is 20 residues. V lost 1 base, J lost 4 bases, and 27 bases lay in between. Germline V gene lookup returns CDR1 LGHNA and CDR2 YNFKEQ. Here the CDR3 reads CASSQAAEGVGRRGADTQYF. The CDR3 DNA is TGTGCCAGCAGCCAAGCGGCCGAGGGAGTCGGTAGACGTGGCGCAGATACGCAGTATTTT.

This clone was detected once. The genes are TRBV5-6 and TRBJ2-1; the match to TRBD2 covers 7 bases. Germline loops: CDR1 SGHDT, CDR2 YYEEEE. The CDR3 sequence is 15 residues long. After removal of 0 bases from V and 8 bases from J, the junction contained 8 bases not matched to a gene. This CDR3 reads CASSLVGLVRHEQFF. The CDR3 nucleotides read TGTGCCAGCAGCTTGGTTGGACTAGTGAGACATGAGCAGTTCTTC.

V usage is TRBV7-9 and J usage is TRBJ2-1; 8 bases line up with TRBD2. Germline CDR1 reads SEHNR; CDR2 reads FQNEAQ (reference sequence). This CDR3 region has 17 residues. Trimming removed 4 bases from V and 4 bases from J; junction bases left unmatched: 12. The DNA for the CDR3 is TGTGCCAGCAGCTCGCGGGAAGCGGGGGAAGGGTACAATGAGCAGTTCTTC. Translated, it gives CASSSREAGEGYNEQFF.

This clone was picked up one time. The chain links TRBV4-2 to TRBJ2-1, with 8 bases aligning to TRBD2. The germline gives CDR1 LGHNA, CDR2 YNFKEQ. V dropped 3 bases and J dropped 6; count of bases not matched to a gene: 16. The CDR3 covers 18 residues. The CDR3 is CASSHPLWGLRGGNEQFF. DNA of the CDR3: TGTGCCAGCAGCCACCCCCTATGGGGCTTACGGGGGGGCAATGAGCAGTTCTTC.

V usage is TRBV18 and J usage is TRBJ1-5; D is ambiguous. Germline assignment: CDR1 KGHSH and CDR2 LQKENI. The ends were cut back, 3 bases at V and 7 bases at J, with 13 bases in the middle. The CDR3 spans 14 residues. CDR3 sequence: CASSPGGRGQPQHF. Written as DNA, the CDR3 is TGTGCCAGCTCACCGGGAGGACGAGGGCAGCCCCAGCATTTT.

The chain couples TRBV5-4 to TRBJ1-4, with 8 bases fitting TRBD1. The V and J ends lost 1 base and 8 bases, in that order; junction bases with no gene match: 4. The CDR3 runs 14 residues. Germline loops: CDR1 SGHNT, CDR2 YYREEE (reference sequence). CDR3: CASSLQGAAEKLFF. CDR3 sequence (DNA): TGTGCCAGCAGCTTGCAGGGGGCGGCGGAAAAACTGTTTTTT.

The chain carries TRBV7-8 and TRBJ1-5, with unresolved D. Trimming cost V 4 bases and J 5 bases, with 9 bases left between them. Germline CDR1 reads SGHVS; CDR2 reads FQNEAQ. The CDR3 totals 13 residues. CDR3: CASSSFSDQPQHF. The CDR3, as DNA: TGTGCCAGCAGCTCGTTCTCGGATCAGCCCCAGCATTTT.

The chain joins TRBV19 to TRBJ2-2; tentatively, D is TRBD2 (6 bases). Trimming shortened V by 0 bases and J by 3 bases, and 14 bases separated the two germline ends. This CDR3 is 17 amino acids long. The germline V gene has CDR1 LNHDA and CDR2 SQIVND (reference sequence). CDR3 protein: CASSIEGLPDYTGELFF. Written as DNA, the CDR3 is TGTGCCAGTAGTATAGAAGGACTACCCGATTACACCGGGGAGCTGTTTTTT.